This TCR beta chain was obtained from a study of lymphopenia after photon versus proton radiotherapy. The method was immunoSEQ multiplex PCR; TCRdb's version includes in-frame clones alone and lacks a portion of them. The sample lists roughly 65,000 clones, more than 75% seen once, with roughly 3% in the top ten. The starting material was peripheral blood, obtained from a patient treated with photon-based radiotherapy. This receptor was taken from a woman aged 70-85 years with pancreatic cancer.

CDR3 region: CASSLGFGVKGAGELFF. Written as DNA, the CDR3 is TGTGCCAGCAGTTTAGGGTTTGGGGTCAAAGGGGCCGGGGAGCTGTTTTTT. The chain uses TRBV27 and TRBJ2-2; TRBD1 might be the D (5 bases). The CDR3 spans 17 residues. The V end was cut by 2 bases, the J end by 6 bases, with 19 bases between. The germline V gene has CDR1 MNHEY and CDR2 SMNVEV (reference sequence).